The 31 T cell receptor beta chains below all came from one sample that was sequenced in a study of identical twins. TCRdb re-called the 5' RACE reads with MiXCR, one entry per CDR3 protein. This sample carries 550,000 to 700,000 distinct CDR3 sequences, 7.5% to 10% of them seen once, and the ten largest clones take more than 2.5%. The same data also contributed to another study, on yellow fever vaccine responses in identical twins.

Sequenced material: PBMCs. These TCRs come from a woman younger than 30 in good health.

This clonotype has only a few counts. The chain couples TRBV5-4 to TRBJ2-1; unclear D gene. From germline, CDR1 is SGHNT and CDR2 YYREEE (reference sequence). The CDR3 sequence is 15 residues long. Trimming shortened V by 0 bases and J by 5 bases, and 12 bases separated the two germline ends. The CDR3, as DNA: TGTGCCAGCAGCTTGGTTTTGGGCTTAAACAATGAGCAGTTCTTC. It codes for CASSLVLGLNNEQFF.

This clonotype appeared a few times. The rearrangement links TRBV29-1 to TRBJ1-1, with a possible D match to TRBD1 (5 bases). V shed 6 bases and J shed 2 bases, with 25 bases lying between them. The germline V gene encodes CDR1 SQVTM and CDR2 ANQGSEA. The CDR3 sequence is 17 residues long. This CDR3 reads CSVPNGGESITNTEAFF. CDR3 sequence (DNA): TGCAGCGTCCCCAACGGGGGGGAATCAATCACCAACACTGAAGCTTTCTTT.

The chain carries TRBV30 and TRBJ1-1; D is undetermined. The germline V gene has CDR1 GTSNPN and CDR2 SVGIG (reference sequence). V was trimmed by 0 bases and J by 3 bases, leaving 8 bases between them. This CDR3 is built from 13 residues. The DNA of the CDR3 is TGTGCCTGGAGTGTAGGAGCATACACTGAAGCTTTCTTT. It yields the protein CAWSVGAYTEAFF.

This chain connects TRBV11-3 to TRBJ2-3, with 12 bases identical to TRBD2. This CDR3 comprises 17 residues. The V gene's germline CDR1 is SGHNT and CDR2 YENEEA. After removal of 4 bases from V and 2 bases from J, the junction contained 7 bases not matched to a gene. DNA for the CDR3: TGTGCCAGCAGCTCCAGACTAGCGGGGGATCCCACAGATACGCAGTATTTT. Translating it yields CASSSRLAGDPTDTQYF.

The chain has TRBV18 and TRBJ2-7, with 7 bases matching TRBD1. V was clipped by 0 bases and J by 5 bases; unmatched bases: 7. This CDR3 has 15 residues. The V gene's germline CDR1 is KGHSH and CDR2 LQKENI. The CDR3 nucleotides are TGTGCCAGCTCACCACCGTCCGACAGGGATGACGAGCAGTACTTC. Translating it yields CASSPPSDRDDEQYF.

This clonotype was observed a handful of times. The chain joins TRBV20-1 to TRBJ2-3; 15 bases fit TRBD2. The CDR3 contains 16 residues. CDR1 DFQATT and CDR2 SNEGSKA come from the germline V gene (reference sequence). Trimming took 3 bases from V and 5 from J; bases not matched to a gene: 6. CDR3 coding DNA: TGCAGTGCTAGTGGGACTAGCGGGGGGCAGGGAGATACGCAGTATTTT. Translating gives CSASGTSGGQGDTQYF.

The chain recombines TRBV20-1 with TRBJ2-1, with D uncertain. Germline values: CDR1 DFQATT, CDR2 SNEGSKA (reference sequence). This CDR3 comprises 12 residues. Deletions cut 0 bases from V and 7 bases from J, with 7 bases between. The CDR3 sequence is CSARDPGNEQFF. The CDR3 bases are TGCAGTGCTAGAGACCCGGGTAATGAGCAGTTCTTC.

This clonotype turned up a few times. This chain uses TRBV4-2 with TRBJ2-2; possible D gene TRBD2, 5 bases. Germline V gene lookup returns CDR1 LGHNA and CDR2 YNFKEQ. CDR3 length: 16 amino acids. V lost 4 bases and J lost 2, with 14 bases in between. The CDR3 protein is CASSRAGGGNTGELFF. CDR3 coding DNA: TGTGCCAGCAGCCGCGCGGGTGGCGGCAACACCGGGGAGCTGTTTTTT.

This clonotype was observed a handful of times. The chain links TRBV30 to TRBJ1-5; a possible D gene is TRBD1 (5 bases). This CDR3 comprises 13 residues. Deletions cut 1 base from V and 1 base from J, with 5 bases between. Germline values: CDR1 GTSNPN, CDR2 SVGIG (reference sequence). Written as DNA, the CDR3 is TGTGCCTGGAGTGCAGGGAGCAATCAGCCCCAGCATTTT. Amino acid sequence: CAWSAGSNQPQHF.

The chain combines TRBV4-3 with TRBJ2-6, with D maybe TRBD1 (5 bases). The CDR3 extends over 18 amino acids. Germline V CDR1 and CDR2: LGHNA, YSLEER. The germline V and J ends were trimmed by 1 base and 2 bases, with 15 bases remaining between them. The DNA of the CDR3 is TGCGCCAGCAGCCAAGCCCTCCCGAAGGGGACTGGGGCCAACGTCCTGACTTTC. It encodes CASSQALPKGTGANVLTF.

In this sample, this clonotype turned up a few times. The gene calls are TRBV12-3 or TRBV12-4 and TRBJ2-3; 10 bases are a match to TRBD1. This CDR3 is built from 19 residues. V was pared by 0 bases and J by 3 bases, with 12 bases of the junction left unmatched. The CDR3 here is CASSLAKGGQGIGTDTQYF. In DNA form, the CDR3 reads TGTGCCAGCAGTTTAGCAAAAGGGGGACAGGGGATTGGGACAGATACGCAGTATTTT.

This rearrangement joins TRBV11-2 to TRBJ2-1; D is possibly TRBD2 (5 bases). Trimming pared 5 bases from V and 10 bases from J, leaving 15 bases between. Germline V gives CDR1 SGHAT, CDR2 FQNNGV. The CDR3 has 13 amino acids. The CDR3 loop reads CASSGGLSREQFF. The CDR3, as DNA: TGTGCCAGCAGCGGCGGGCTATCTCGGGAGCAGTTCTTC.

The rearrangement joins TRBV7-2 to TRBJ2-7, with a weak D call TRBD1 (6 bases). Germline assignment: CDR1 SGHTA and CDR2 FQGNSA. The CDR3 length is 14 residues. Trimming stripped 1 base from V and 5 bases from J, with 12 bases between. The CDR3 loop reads CASSLDRVVHEQYF. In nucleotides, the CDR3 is TGTGCCAGCAGCTTAGACAGGGTGGTCCACGAGCAGTACTTC.

CDR3 amino acids: CASSQLAHRGISDEQYF. The CDR3 coding sequence is TGTGCCAGCAGCCAACTGGCCCATCGGGGGATCAGCGACGAGCAGTACTTC. The chain joins TRBV7-2 to TRBJ2-7, with D maybe TRBD2 (6 bases). Germline CDR1 and CDR2: SGHTA and FQGNSA. The V end lost 5 bases, the J end lost 5 bases, and 25 bases lay between the germline ends. The CDR3 is 17 residues long. Complete variable domain (other parts from reference TRBV7-2 and TRBJ2-7): GAGVSQSPSNKVTEKGKDVELRCDPISGHTALYWYRQSLGQGLEFLIYFQGNSAPDKSGLPSDRFSAERTGGSVSTLTIQRTQQEDSAVYLCASSQLAHRGISDEQYFGPGTRLTVT.

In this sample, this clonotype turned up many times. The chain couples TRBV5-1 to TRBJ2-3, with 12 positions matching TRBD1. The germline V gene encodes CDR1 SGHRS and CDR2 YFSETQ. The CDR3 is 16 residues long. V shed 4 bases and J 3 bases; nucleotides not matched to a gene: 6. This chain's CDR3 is CASSLGTGGSTDTQYF. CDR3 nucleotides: TGCGCCAGCAGCCTGGGGACAGGGGGCTCGACAGATACGCAGTATTTT.

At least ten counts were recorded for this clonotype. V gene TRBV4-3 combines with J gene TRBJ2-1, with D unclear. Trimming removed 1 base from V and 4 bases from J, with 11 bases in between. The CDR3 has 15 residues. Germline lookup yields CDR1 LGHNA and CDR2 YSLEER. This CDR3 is CASSQGLGGYNEQFF. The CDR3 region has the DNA TGCGCCAGCAGCCAAGGCCTAGGCGGTTACAATGAGCAGTTCTTC.

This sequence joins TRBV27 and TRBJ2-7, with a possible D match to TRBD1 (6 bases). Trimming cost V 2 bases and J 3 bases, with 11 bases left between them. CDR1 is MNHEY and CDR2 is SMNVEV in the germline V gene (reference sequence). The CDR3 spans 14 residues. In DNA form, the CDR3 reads TGTGCCAGCAGTTTAGGACAGAGACACTACGAGCAGTACTTC. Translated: CASSLGQRHYEQYF.

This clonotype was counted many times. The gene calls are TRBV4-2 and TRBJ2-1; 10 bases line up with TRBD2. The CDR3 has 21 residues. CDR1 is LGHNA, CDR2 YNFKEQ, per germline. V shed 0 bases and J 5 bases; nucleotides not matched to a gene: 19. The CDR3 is CASSQDFPGTSEWVIDNEQFF. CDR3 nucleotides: TGTGCCAGCAGCCAAGACTTCCCCGGGACTAGCGAATGGGTTATAGACAATGAGCAGTTCTTC.

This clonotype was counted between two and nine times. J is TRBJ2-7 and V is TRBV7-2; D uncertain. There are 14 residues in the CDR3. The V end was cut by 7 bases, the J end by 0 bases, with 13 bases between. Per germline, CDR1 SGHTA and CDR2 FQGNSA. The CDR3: CASTPGFTSYEQYF. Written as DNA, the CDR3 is TGTGCCAGCACCCCTGGGTTTACCTCCTACGAGCAGTACTTC.

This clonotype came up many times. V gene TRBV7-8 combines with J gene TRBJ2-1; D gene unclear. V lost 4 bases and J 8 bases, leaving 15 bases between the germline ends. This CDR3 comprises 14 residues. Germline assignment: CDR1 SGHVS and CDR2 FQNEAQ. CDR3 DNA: TGTGCCAGCAGCTATGAGGTCCTGGACCATGAGCAGTTCTTC. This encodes CASSYEVLDHEQFF.

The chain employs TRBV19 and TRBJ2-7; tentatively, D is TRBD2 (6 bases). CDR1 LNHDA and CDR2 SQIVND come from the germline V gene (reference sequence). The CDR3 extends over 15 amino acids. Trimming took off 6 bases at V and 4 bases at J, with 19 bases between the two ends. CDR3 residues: CASSSTGAARYEQYF. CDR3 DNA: TGTGCCAGTAGCTCAACGGGAGCAGCAAGATACGAGCAGTACTTC.

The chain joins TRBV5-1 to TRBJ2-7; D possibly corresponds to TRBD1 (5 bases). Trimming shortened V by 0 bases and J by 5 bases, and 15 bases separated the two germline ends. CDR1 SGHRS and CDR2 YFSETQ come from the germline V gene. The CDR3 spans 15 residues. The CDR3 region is CASSLVSPGSHEQYF. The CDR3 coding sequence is TGCGCCAGCAGCTTGGTATCGCCAGGGTCCCACGAGCAGTACTTC. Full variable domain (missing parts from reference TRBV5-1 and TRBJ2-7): KAGVTQTPRYLIKTRGQQVTLSCSPISGHRSVSWYQQTPGQGLQFLFEYFSETQRNKGNFPGRFSGRQFSNSRSEMNVSTLELGDSALYLCASSLVSPGSHEQYFGPGTRLTVT.

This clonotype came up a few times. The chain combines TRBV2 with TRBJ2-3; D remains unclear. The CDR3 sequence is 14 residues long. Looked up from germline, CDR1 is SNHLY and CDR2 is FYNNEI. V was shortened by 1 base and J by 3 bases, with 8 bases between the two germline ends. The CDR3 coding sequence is TGTGCCAGCAGTGAAGAAGGCAGAACAGATACGCAGTATTTT. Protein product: CASSEEGRTDTQYF.

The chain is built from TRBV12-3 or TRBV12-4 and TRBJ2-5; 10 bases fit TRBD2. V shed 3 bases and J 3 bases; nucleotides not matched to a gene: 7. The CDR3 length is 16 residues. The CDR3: CASSLASGRAKETQYF. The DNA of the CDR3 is TGTGCCAGCAGTTTGGCCAGCGGGAGGGCCAAAGAGACCCAGTACTTC.

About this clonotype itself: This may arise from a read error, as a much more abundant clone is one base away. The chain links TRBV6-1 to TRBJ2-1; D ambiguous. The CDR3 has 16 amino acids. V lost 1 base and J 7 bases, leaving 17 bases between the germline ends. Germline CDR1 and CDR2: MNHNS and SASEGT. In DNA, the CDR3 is TGTGCCAGCAGTGAAGTGATCCGGCGAGTACAGAATGAGCAGTTCTTC. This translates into CASSEVIRRVQNEQFF.

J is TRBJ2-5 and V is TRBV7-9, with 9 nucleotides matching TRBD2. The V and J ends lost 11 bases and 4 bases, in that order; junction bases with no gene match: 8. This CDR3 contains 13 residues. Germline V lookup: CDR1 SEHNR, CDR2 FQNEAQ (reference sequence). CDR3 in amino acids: CAYQRGAPETQYF. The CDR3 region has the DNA TGTGCCTATCAGCGGGGGGCCCCAGAGACCCAGTACTTC.

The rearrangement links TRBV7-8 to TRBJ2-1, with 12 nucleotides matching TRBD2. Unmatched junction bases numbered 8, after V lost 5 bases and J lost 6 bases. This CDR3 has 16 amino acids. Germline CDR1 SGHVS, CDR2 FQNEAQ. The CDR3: CASSLVASGRVNEQFF. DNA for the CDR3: TGTGCCAGCAGCCTAGTGGCTAGCGGGAGGGTCAATGAGCAGTTCTTC.

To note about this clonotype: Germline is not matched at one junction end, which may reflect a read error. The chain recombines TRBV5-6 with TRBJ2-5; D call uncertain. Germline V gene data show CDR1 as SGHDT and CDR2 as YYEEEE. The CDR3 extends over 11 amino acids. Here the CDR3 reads CASSLFETQDF. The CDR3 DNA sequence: TGTGCCAGCAGCTTGTTCGAGACCCAGGACTTC.

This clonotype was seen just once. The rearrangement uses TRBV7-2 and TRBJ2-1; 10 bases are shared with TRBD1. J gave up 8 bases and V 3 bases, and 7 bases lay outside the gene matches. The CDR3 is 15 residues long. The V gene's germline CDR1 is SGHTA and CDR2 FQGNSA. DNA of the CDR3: TGTGCCAGCAGCTTTGACAGGGGGCCTTGGGATGAGCAGTTCTTC. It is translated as CASSFDRGPWDEQFF.

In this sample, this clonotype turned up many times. The CDR3 spells CASSLEGGTTDTQYF. As DNA, the CDR3 is TGCGCCAGCAGCTTGGAAGGGGGTACCACAGATACGCAGTATTTT. The rearrangement links TRBV5-1 to TRBJ2-3, with D perhaps TRBD1 (6 bases). Trimming removed 0 bases at V and 2 bases at J, with 10 bases between. From germline, CDR1 is SGHRS and CDR2 YFSETQ. CDR3 length: 15 residues.

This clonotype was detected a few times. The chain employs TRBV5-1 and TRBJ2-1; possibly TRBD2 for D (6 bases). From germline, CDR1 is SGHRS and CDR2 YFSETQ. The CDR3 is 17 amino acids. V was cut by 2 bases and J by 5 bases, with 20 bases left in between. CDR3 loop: CASSLFGIASGDNEQFF. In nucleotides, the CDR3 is TGCGCCAGCAGCTTATTCGGTATTGCGTCGGGAGACAATGAGCAGTTCTTC. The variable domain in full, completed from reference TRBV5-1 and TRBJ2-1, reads KAGVTQTPRYLIKTRGQQVTLSCSPISGHRSVSWYQQTPGQGLQFLFEYFSETQRNKGNFPGRFSGRQFSNSRSEMNVSTLELGDSALYLCASSLFGIASGDNEQFFGPGTRLTVL.